A selection of T cell receptor beta chains follows, all from one sample in a study of blood T cell repertoires in COVID-19. Measured with immunoSEQ multiplex PCR; TCRdb has only the in-frame clones, and not every one. The sample lists 300,000 or so clones, roughly 86% occurring once. Sequencing was performed on PBMCs or T cells enriched from blood (not recorded which). The receptors were gathered from a woman aged 45-65 years who had been exposed to COVID-19. Both conserved end residues are part of each CDR3. D genes are given only for firm matches.

d_call v_call cdr3_aa
. TRBV5-1 CASSPYPLGQSNQPQHF
. TRBV9 CASSVFQGRYGYTF
TRBD1 TRBV5-1 CASRQDRFVEQYF
. TRBV6-5 CASSYSPGQPQHF
TRBD1 TRBV6-5 CASAKDRMEETQYF
TRBD2 TRBV2 CASSELPIAGGPNGELFF
. TRBV27 CASSFVPARLYEQYF
. TRBV6-5 CASRSTGGVVSEAFF
. TRBV5-1 CASSLAAVQGGELFF
. TRBV15 CATSRDVKEGDNEQFF
. TRBV7-2 CASSLGGGGYTYEQYF
. TRBV4-2 CASSQLGRDINEKLFF
. TRBV2 CASSDLAPRAEAFF
. TRBV7-6 CASSLMEGFSQPQHF
. TRBV2 CASSEIVFSNQPQHF